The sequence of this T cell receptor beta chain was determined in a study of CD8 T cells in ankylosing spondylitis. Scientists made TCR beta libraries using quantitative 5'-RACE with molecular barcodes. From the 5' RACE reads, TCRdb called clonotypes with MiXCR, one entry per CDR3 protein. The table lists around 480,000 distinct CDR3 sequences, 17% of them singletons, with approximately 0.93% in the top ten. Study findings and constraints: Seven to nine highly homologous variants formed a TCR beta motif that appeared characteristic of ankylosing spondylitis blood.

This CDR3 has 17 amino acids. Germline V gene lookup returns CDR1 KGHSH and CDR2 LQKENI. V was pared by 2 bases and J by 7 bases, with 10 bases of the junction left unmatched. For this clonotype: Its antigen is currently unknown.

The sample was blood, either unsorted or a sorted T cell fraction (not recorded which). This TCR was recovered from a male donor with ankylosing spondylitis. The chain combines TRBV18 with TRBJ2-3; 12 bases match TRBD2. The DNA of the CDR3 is TGTGCCAGCTCACCATTTACCGGGACTAGCGGGCGACATACGCAGTATTTT. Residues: CASSPFTGTSGRHTQYF.